This T cell receptor (beta chain) was identified in a study of HIV-infected children after antiretroviral therapy interruption. Study background: For the interruption arm, samples span week 0 through about 3 years after study end.

The TCR library was built from RNA with a 3' RACE protocol and unique molecular identifiers. TCRdb ran MiXCR on the 3' RACE reads and lists one entry per CDR3 protein. Here the sample spans more than 75,000 distinct CDR3 sequences, roughly 6.7% being singletons. Regarding treatment: PENTA 11 planned treatment interruption arm or continuous ART arm. At least 24 weeks of at least three-drug ART, in children 2 to 15 years. From thawed PBMCs, naive CD4+ CD45RA+ CD45RO- T cells were sorted. CDR1 KGHDR and CDR2 SFDVKD come from the germline V gene. Trimming removed 3 bases at V and 6 bases at J, with 17 bases between. The CDR3 is made up of 16 amino acids. The sample holds many counts of this clonotype.

This sequence was found in a pool of human donors with HIV. The sample was CD45RA+ CD4+ T cells from PBMCs, pooled from several time points, taken from a donor given antiretroviral therapy, either interrupted or continuous. Stated subset: naive CD4+ CD45RA+ CD45RO- T cells. V usage is TRBV24-1 and J usage is TRBJ2-1, with D possibly matching TRBD1 (5 bases). CDR3 DNA: TGTGCCACCAGTGATGCAGGGTCGTTGGTCGGCAATGAGCAGTTCTTC. Residues: CATSDAGSLVGNEQFF.